The clone carrying this T cell receptor beta chain was found a few times. The antigen is unknown. The method was immunoSEQ multiplex PCR; TCRdb's version includes in-frame clones alone and lacks a portion of them. This sample has about 150,000 clones, with approximately 91% found just once. Germline trimming cut 5 bases from V and 8 bases from J; bases unmatched to any gene: 3. Germline V CDR1 and CDR2: DFQATT, SNEGSKA (reference sequence). The length of the CDR3 is 11 residues. This sample stems from a study of T cell responses to AZD1222 COVID-19 vaccine. Overall study findings and caveats: Only after the peak T cell response were repertoires sampled.

The rearrangement uses TRBV20-1 and TRBJ1-1, with TRBD1 matching over 9 bases. This specimen consisted of peripheral blood, obtained 28 days after the second AZD1222 dose. The TCR originated in an adult who received the AZD1222 COVID-19 vaccine. The CDR3: CSAEGTGEAFF. Here the CDR3 DNA reads TGCAGTGCTGAGGGGACAGGGGAAGCTTTCTTT.